This T cell receptor beta chain was sequenced in a study of T-cell memory formation after mild COVID-19. The V gene lost 2 bases and the J gene lost 0 bases, with 8 bases spanning the gap. This CDR3 is 15 amino acids long. CDR1 SEHNR and CDR2 FQNEAQ come from the germline V gene (reference sequence). This clonotype was picked up many times. Each CDR3 protein is one row after TCRdb ran MiXCR on the 5' RACE reads. The data show 300,000 to 400,000 distinct CDR3 sequences, about an eighth seen once. The sequence was obtained from a man aged 18 to 30 who had mild COVID-19 (a few samples of this study predate the infection). Cell type and time point are not known. Material for sequencing was PBMCs or a T cell subset sorted from them (not recorded which). The chain has TRBV7-9 and TRBJ2-1; D unclear. The CDR3 nucleotides read TGTGCCAGCAGCTTAAGCCTAAGCTCCTACAATGAGCAGTTCTTC. Translated: CASSLSLSSYNEQFF.